What follows are 30 T cell receptor beta chains derived from one specimen sequenced in a study of blood T cell repertoires in COVID-19 (dated by TCRdb to 2018 to 2021). Library prep was done by the immunoSEQ multiplex PCR assay. The table was pulled from immuneACCESS by TCRdb, which kept in-frame rearrangements only. Such tables lose some clones; where checked, under half of the loss comes from unresolved V genes, and the rest has no known cause. Present in this sample are roughly 410,000 clones, 80% to 90% of which were seen just once. The top ten clonotypes cover more than 0.95% of the sample. The sample was peripheral blood. The receptors shown here come from a man aged 35-49 years with acute or convalescent COVID-19.

This rearrangement joins TRBV19 to TRBJ2-3, with TRBD1 identical over 12 bases. Germline assignment: CDR1 LNHDA and CDR2 SQIVND (reference sequence). The CDR3 is 18 amino acids. Germline trimming cut 10 bases from V and 1 base from J; bases unmatched to any gene: 15. CDR3 protein: CATNHLGTGGSGTDTQYF. The CDR3 DNA reads TGTGCCACTAACCATCTCGGGACAGGGGGCAGCGGCACAGATACGCAGTATTTT.

This clone was picked up a small number of times. The chain is built from TRBV6-4 and TRBJ2-3; 9 nucleotides align to TRBD2. CDR1 MRHNA and CDR2 SNTAGT come from the germline V gene. CDR3 length: 16 residues. V lost 0 bases to trimming and J lost 4 bases; unmatched junction nucleotides: 5. The CDR3 sequence is CASSDSSSGAADTQYF. As DNA, the CDR3 is TGTGCCAGCAGTGACTCGTCTAGCGGGGCAGCAGATACGCAGTATTTT.

The V and J genes are TRBV28 and TRBJ1-4; tentative D call: TRBD1 (6 bases). Germline loops: CDR1 MDHEN, CDR2 SYDVKM. Trimming removed 6 bases from V and 0 bases from J, with 14 bases in between. The CDR3 sequence is 16 residues long. CDR3 loop: CASSTNRQATNEKLFF. CDR3 nucleotides: TGTGCCAGCAGCACAAATAGACAGGCAACTAATGAAAAACTGTTTTTT.

The chain recombines TRBV20-1 with TRBJ1-2; 7 nucleotides line up with TRBD1. Germline V gene data show CDR1 as DFQATT and CDR2 as SNEGSKA (reference sequence). The CDR3 is 14 residues long. J lost 6 bases, V lost 3 bases, and 10 bases had no gene match. CDR3 DNA: TGCAGTGCTAGTGAGGACAGGTTCTTTAATGGCTACACCTTC. Residues: CSASEDRFFNGYTF.

The chain is built from TRBV5-1 and TRBJ2-2; the match to TRBD2 covers 7 bases. The CDR3 contains 16 residues. V trimming: 4 bases; J trimming: 6 bases; junction bases outside the gene matches: 12. In germline, CDR1 is SGHRS, CDR2 YFSETQ. As DNA, the CDR3 is TGCGCCAGCAGCAAGTGGAGGGAACTAGCGCCCGGGGAGCTGTTTTTT. Translation: CASSKWRELAPGELFF.

The chain recombines TRBV7-3 with TRBJ2-7; 8 bases map to TRBD2. The CDR3 loop spans 14 amino acids. The germline V gene has CDR1 SGHTA and CDR2 FQGTGA. V trimming: 5 bases; J trimming: 4 bases; junction bases outside the gene matches: 7. The CDR3 bases are TGTGCCAGCAGCCCTCGGGGGGGGGCTTACGAGCAGTACTTC. Its protein product is CASSPRGGAYEQYF.

The gene calls are TRBV25-1 and TRBJ2-7; TRBD1 aligns across 8 bases. J was trimmed by 3 bases and V by 3 bases; bases with no gene match: 13. The CDR3 contains 17 residues. Germline V gene data show CDR1 as MGHDK and CDR2 as SYGVNS. CDR3 nucleotide sequence: TGTGCCAGCAGTGACCCCCTCGACAGGGGATCAGGCTACGAGCAGTACTTC. Translated, it gives CASSDPLDRGSGYEQYF.

The chain employs TRBV28 and TRBJ2-2; possibly TRBD2 for D (6 bases). The CDR3 has 16 amino acids. Deletions cut 3 bases from V and 2 bases from J, with 13 bases between. The germline V gene has CDR1 MDHEN and CDR2 SYDVKM. The CDR3 spells CASSFGLPTNTGELFF. The CDR3 DNA sequence: TGTGCCAGCAGTTTTGGACTACCAACCAACACCGGGGAGCTGTTTTTT.

The chain couples TRBV11-2 to TRBJ1-1; no reliable D call. Germline lookup yields CDR1 SGHAT and CDR2 FQNNGV. V was trimmed by 2 bases and J by 7 bases, leaving 5 bases between them. CDR3 size: 11 residues. CDR3 DNA: TGTGCCAGCAGCTTAATCCGTGAAGCTTTCTTT. It yields the protein CASSLIREAFF.

This chain joins TRBV10-3 and TRBJ1-2; a weak D match, TRBD1 (6 bases). Per the germline V gene, CDR1 is ENHRY and CDR2 is SYGVKD. The CDR3 totals 15 residues. V lost 2 bases and J lost 8, with 18 bases in between. In DNA form, the CDR3 reads TGTGCCATCAGTGAGAGGACCGGGACAAATTACGGCTACACCTTC. Residues: CAISERTGTNYGYTF.

The CDR3 sequence is CATTGQAVYGGNYGYTF. CDR3 nucleotide sequence: TGTGCCACCACCGGACAGGCCGTCTATGGAGGGAACTATGGCTACACCTTC. This chain connects TRBV10-3 to TRBJ1-2, with 7 nucleotides matching TRBD1. V was clipped by 10 bases and J by 2 bases; unmatched bases: 19. The CDR3 is made up of 17 amino acids. Germline V gene data show CDR1 as ENHRY and CDR2 as SYGVKD.

This clone was observed a handful of times. The chain links TRBV4-1 to TRBJ2-3, with 12 bases that match TRBD1. Germline V gene data show CDR1 as MGHRA and CDR2 as YSYEKL. There are 16 residues in the CDR3. J gave up 4 bases and V 3 bases, and 5 bases lay outside the gene matches. CDR3 loop: CASSHPGQGASDTQYF. CDR3 in DNA: TGCGCCAGCAGCCATCCGGGACAGGGGGCTTCAGATACGCAGTATTTT.

The genes are TRBV9 and TRBJ2-1; D is possibly TRBD2 (5 bases). Trimming stripped 0 bases from V and 3 bases from J, with 10 bases between. Germline V gene lookup returns CDR1 SGDLS and CDR2 YYNGEE. The CDR3 totals 15 residues. The CDR3 protein is CASSVDEGLYNEQFF. The CDR3 DNA sequence: TGTGCCAGCAGCGTAGATGAGGGCCTCTACAATGAGCAGTTCTTC. Drawing the rest from reference TRBV9 and TRBJ2-1, the complete variable domain is DSGVTQTPKHLITATGQRVTLRCSPRSGDLSVYWYQQSLDQGLQFLIQYYNGEERAKGNILERFSAQQFPDLHSELNLSSLELGDSALYFCASSVDEGLYNEQFFGPGTRLTVL.

This clone was observed once. V gene TRBV7-6 combines with J gene TRBJ1-4; no reliable D call. The CDR3 spans 15 residues. Germline V lookup: CDR1 SGHVS, CDR2 FNYEAQ. V lost 5 bases and J lost 13, with 23 bases in between. CDR3 DNA: TGTGCCAGCAGCCCTACAGTGGCGCGAAATCTCGGACTGTTTTTT. The encoded protein is CASSPTVARNLGLFF.

The table lists this clone with a count of one. This sequence joins TRBV18 and TRBJ2-7, with D maybe TRBD2 (6 bases). The CDR3 length is 15 residues. The V gene's germline CDR1 is KGHSH and CDR2 LQKENI. Trimming removed 4 bases from V and 7 bases from J, with 20 bases in between. The CDR3 spells CASSLRGTTLGEQYF. In DNA, the CDR3 is TGTGCCAGCTCACTTCGCGGGACCACTTTGGGAGAGCAGTACTTC.

The V call is TRBV27, the J call TRBJ1-1, with TRBD1 matching 9 bases. Trimming at V came to 7 bases and at J to 0 bases, leaving 6 bases not matched to a gene. The CDR3 totals 15 residues. Germline V gene data show CDR1 as MNHEY and CDR2 as SMNVEV (reference sequence). The CDR3 DNA follows: TGTGCCAGCAATCTACAGGGGGCTATGAACACTGAAGCTTTCTTT. Its protein product is CASNLQGAMNTEAFF.

In the case of this clone: An end of the junction differs from the germline gene, which may be a read error. The chain employs TRBV6-5 and TRBJ1-1; no reliable D call. Germline assignment: CDR1 MNHEY and CDR2 SVGAGI. The CDR3 contains 16 residues. DNA for the CDR3: TGTGCCAGCAGCTACTACCGGACGGTGGGGAGTAGTGAAGCTTTCTTT. Amino acid sequence: CASSYYRTVGSSEAFF.

This chain joins TRBV28 and TRBJ1-5; unclear D gene. The CDR3 is 12 amino acids. Trimming pared 4 bases from V and 7 bases from J, leaving 8 bases between. Germline V CDR1 and CDR2: MDHEN, SYDVKM. This CDR3 reads CASSSPVQPQHF. The CDR3 nucleotides are TGTGCCAGCAGTTCCCCGGTCCAGCCCCAGCATTTT.

This clone was seen once. The genes are TRBV15 and TRBJ1-1; D gene uncertain. This CDR3 contains 12 residues. V was trimmed by 5 bases and J by 6 bases, leaving 10 bases between them. Per the germline V gene, CDR1 is LNHNV and CDR2 is YYDKDF (reference sequence). In DNA, the CDR3 is TGTGCCACCAGCCAGCGGTGGGCTGAAGCTTTCTTT. Translating it yields CATSQRWAEAFF.

This clone turned up a few times. The chain is built from TRBV15 and TRBJ1-6; 7 bases map to TRBD1. Trimming removed 5 bases from V and 4 bases from J; junction bases left unmatched: 5. Germline V gene lookup returns CDR1 LNHNV and CDR2 YYDKDF (reference sequence). CDR3 size: 15 residues. Here the CDR3 reads CATSGRTGYNSPLHF. The CDR3 region has the DNA TGTGCCACCAGCGGGCGGACAGGATATAATTCACCCCTCCACTTT. The whole variable domain, filled in from reference TRBV15 and TRBJ1-6, reads DAMVIQNPRYQVTQFGKPVTLSCSQTLNHNVMYWYQQKSSQAPKLLFHYYDKDFNNEADTPDNFQSRRPNTSFCFLDIRSPGLGDTAMYLCATSGRTGYNSPLHFGNGTRLTVT.

The table lists this clone with a count of one. This sequence joins TRBV30 and TRBJ1-2, with D possibly TRBD1 on 5 matching bases. This CDR3 region has 11 residues. V gave up 3 bases and J gave up 7 bases, with 9 bases separating them. CDR1 is GTSNPN, CDR2 SVGIG, per germline (reference sequence). The CDR3 nucleotides are TGTGCCTGGAGCAAGGGACTTGGCTACACCTTC. Protein product: CAWSKGLGYTF.

V gene TRBV7-9 combines with J gene TRBJ2-7; no definite D call. This CDR3 is built from 14 residues. The V end was cut by 3 bases, the J end by 3 bases, with 12 bases between. The V gene's germline CDR1 is SEHNR and CDR2 FQNEAQ (reference sequence). The CDR3 spells CASSFTVMSYEQYF. The DNA for the CDR3 is TGTGCCAGCAGCTTCACGGTTATGAGCTACGAGCAGTACTTC.

The chain recombines TRBV28 with TRBJ2-1, with 7 bases that match TRBD2. J lost 2 bases, V lost 11 bases, and 6 bases had no gene match. CDR3 size: 13 residues. The germline CDR1 and CDR2 sequences are MDHEN and SYDVKM. The CDR3 DNA reads as TGTGCCGGTATTCTAGCGGCCTACAATGAGCAGTTCTTC. Amino acids: CAGILAAYNEQFF. The complete variable domain, with remaining parts taken from reference TRBV28 and TRBJ2-1, reads DVKVTQSSRYLVKRTGEKVFLECVQDMDHENMFWYRQDPGLGLRLIYFSYDVKMKEKGDIPEGYSVSREKKERFSLILESASTNQTSMYLCAGILAAYNEQFFGPGTRLTVL.

This clone was observed once. V and J are TRBV4-3 and TRBJ1-1, with 7 bases aligning to TRBD1. The CDR3 totals 13 residues. Unmatched junction bases numbered 6, after V lost 0 bases and J lost 11 bases. Germline loops: CDR1 LGHNA, CDR2 YSLEER. The DNA for the CDR3 is TGCGCCAGCAGCCAAGATAGGGACAGCCGGGCTTTCTTT. Protein product: CASSQDRDSRAFF.

The CDR3 coding sequence is TGTGCCAGCGCAGGACAGGGCAATCAGCCCCAGCATTTT. Protein: CASAGQGNQPQHF. The V call is TRBV6-5, the J call TRBJ1-5; 7 positions agree with TRBD1. Germline CDR1 and CDR2: MNHEY and SVGAGI. J lost 2 bases, V lost 8 bases, and 3 bases had no gene match. The CDR3 has 13 amino acids.

J is TRBJ2-2 and V is TRBV30; 8 nucleotides line up with TRBD1. The J segment lost 3 bases and the V segment lost 5 bases, leaving 5 bases of the junction unmatched. Germline loops: CDR1 GTSNPN, CDR2 SVGIG (reference sequence). CDR3 size: 14 residues. For the CDR3, the DNA is TGTGCCTGGGCAGGGGGCCTCGACACCGGGGAGCTGTTTTTT. This codes for CAWAGGLDTGELFF.

The chain joins TRBV21-1 to TRBJ1-6. TRBV21-1 is a pseudogene locus. This CDR3 contains 19 residues. The CDR3 bases are TGTGCCAGCAGCCCCCAAGAGGATACAAAGCTCTCCTATAATTCACCCCTCCACTTT. Translation: CASSPQEDTKLSYNSPLHF.

The V call is TRBV5-1, the J call TRBJ2-5; D is perhaps TRBD1 (6 bases). CDR1 and CDR2 (germline): SGHRS, YFSETQ. This CDR3 contains 14 residues. V lost 1 base and J lost 3, with 10 bases in between. CDR3: CASSLSGAEETQYF. In nucleotides, the CDR3 is TGCGCCAGCAGCTTGTCAGGGGCAGAAGAGACCCAGTACTTC.

The chain is built from TRBV5-1 and TRBJ2-3, with 10 bases matching TRBD2. The CDR3 is 16 residues long. CDR1 is SGHRS, CDR2 YFSETQ, per germline. The junction had 5 bases not matched to a gene; V was cut back by 4 bases and J by 0 bases. CDR3 region: CASSRGLAASTDTQYF. The CDR3, as DNA: TGCGCCAGCAGCCGCGGACTAGCGGCCAGCACAGATACGCAGTATTTT.

The V call is TRBV11-2, the J call TRBJ2-1; no firm D call. Trimming cost V 5 bases and J 6 bases, with 5 bases left between them. Germline V gene sequence: CDR1 SGHAT, CDR2 FQNNGV. This CDR3 has 11 amino acids. CDR3 residues: CASSTRNEQFF. Written as DNA, the CDR3 is TGTGCCAGCAGCACACGCAATGAGCAGTTCTTC.